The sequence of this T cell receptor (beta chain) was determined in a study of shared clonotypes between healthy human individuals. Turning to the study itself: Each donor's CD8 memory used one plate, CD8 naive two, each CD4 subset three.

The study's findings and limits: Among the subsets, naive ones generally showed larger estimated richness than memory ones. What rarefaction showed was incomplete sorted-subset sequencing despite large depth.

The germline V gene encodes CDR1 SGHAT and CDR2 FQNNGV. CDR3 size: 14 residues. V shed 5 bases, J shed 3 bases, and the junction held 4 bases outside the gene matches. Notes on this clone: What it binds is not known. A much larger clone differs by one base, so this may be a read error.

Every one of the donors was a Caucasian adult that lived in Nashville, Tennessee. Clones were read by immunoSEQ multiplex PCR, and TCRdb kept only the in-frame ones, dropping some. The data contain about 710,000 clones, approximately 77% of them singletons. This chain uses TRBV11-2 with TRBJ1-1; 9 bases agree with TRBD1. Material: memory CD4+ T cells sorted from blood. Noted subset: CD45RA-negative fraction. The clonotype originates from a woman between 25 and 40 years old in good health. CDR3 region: CASSADRGYTEAFF. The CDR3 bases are TGTGCCAGCAGCGCCGACAGGGGGTACACTGAAGCTTTCTTT.